These T cell receptor beta chains were read from a single sample in a study of blood T cell repertoires in COVID-19. Assay used: immunoSEQ multiplex PCR; TCRdb lists only in-frame clones, some missing. The sample records about 160,000 clones, roughly 82% being singletons. What was sequenced was peripheral blood. The receptors come from a man between 65 and 80 years old with acute or convalescent COVID-19. Each CDR3 is given with its conserved first and last residue. D genes are given only for firm matches. A row's size may be missing; if present it is once, few, many or a size class.

J | D | size | V | DNA | CDR3
TRBJ1-6 | . | . | TRBV9 | TGTGCCAGCAGCGTAGCAGGAGGGGAGGGCGCTCACCTCCACTTT | CASSVAGGEGAHLHF
TRBJ2-2 | . | . | TRBV19 | TGTGCCAGTAGTATAGAGCCAGGGGCTGGCGGGGAGCTGTTTTTT | CASSIEPGAGGELFF
TRBJ1-3 | . | . | TRBV6-4 | TGTGCCCCCCCGGCCAGTCGGGGAAGAGGAAACACCACATATTTT | CAPPASRGRGNTTYF
TRBJ2-3 | . | once | TRBV18 | TGTGCCAGCTCACCACCGACTACCCTCGGCACAGATACGCAGTATTTT | CASSPPTTLGTDTQYF
TRBJ2-5 | . | few | TRBV11-2 | TGTGCCAGCAGCCCCCTTAGGGGAGGAGAGACCCAGTACTTC | CASSPLRGGETQYF
TRBJ1-3 | . | few | TRBV19 | TGTGCCAGTAGCAGGCGCTTGTCTGGAAACACCATATATTTT | CASSRRLSGNTIYF
TRBJ2-2 | TRBD2 | . | TRBV19 | TGTGCCAGTAGCCGTAGCGGGGGCCAGGGCACCGGGGAGCTGTTTTTT | CASSRSGGQGTGELFF
TRBJ1-5 | TRBD1 | . | TRBV28 | TGTGCCAGCAGTGGAGACAGGGGCCTTGGGAACCAGCCCCAGCATTTT | CASSGDRGLGNQPQHF
TRBJ2-7 | TRBD1 | . | TRBV28 | TGTGCCAGCAGTTTTCAGGGACAGGGCCAAAAGGAGCAGTACTTC | CASSFQGQGQKEQYF
TRBJ1-5 | TRBD1 | . | TRBV5-1 | TGCGCCAGCAGCCAGGGACAGGGAGGCAATCAGCCCCAGCATTTT | CASSQGQGGNQPQHF
TRBJ1-5 | . | . | TRBV21-1 | TGTGCCAGCAGAACAGGGTCGGGTAGCAATCAGCCCCAGCATTTT | CASRTGSGSNQPQHF
TRBJ1-2 | . | . | TRBV6-5 | TGTGCCAGCAGTTTCAGAGGGACTAACTATGGCTACACCTTC | CASSFRGTNYGYTF
TRBJ1-5 | TRBD1 | . | TRBV2 | TGTGCCAGCAGTCCCCAGGGGGTTCAGCCCCAGCATTTT | CASSPQGVQPQHF
TRBJ2-6 | . | . | TRBV11-2 | TGTGCCAGCAGCTTTAACGTCTTGGCGGCGGGGGCCAACGTCCTGACTTTC | CASSFNVLAAGANVLTF
TRBJ1-6 | TRBD1 | . | TRBV6-1 | TGTGCCAGCAGTGTAGGAGGTCGGACAGGAGATTCACCCCTCCACTTT | CASSVGGRTGDSPLHF
TRBJ2-7 | . | . | TRBV24-1 | TGTGCCACCAGGGTAACAGGGTGTGATCTCGACGAGCAGTACTTC | CATRVTGCDLDEQYF
TRBJ1-5 | TRBD1 | . | TRBV7-7 | TGTGCTAGCAGCTTAGCGCTGACAGGGGATCAGCCCCAGCATTTT | CASSLALTGDQPQHF
TRBJ1-2 | TRBD1 | . | TRBV30 | TGTGCCTGGAGTTTACAGGGGATCGGCTACACCTTC | CAWSLQGIGYTF
TRBJ2-3 | TRBD2 | few | TRBV11-2 | TGTGCCAGCAGCTTAGGGGGACTAGCGGGAGATACGCAGTATTTT | CASSLGGLAGDTQYF
TRBJ2-7 | TRBD2 | . | TRBV7-2 | TGTGCCAGCAGCCCTGGGACTAGCGGGGGTTACGAGCAGTACTTC | CASSPGTSGGYEQYF
TRBJ1-5 | . | few | TRBV6-1 | TGTGCCAGCAGTGAGCAGGGAGGTCAGCCCCAGCATTTT | CASSEQGGQPQHF
TRBJ2-3 | TRBD2 | . | TRBV6-5 | TGTGCCAGCAGTTCACCCGAGCGGGATCTGGATACGCAGTATTTT | CASSSPERDLDTQYF
TRBJ2-7 | . | . | TRBV29-1 | TGCAGCGTTGAAGAAGAGGGGGCCTACGAGCAGTACTTC | CSVEEEGAYEQYF
TRBJ2-7 | . | many | TRBV5-5 | TGTGCCAGCAGCTTGGTGTTGTACTCCTCCTACGAGCAGTACTTC | CASSLVLYSSYEQYF
TRBJ2-1 | . | few | TRBV14 | TGTGCCAGCAGCCAAGATGCGGTCAATGAGCAGTTCTTC | CASSQDAVNEQFF
TRBJ2-7 | . | . | TRBV11-1 | TGTGCCAGCAGCCAGATAGCGGAGCACACCTACGAGCAGTACTTC | CASSQIAEHTYEQYF
TRBJ1-4 | TRBD1 | few | TRBV14 | TGTGCCAGCAGCCAAACAGGGGCAACTAATGAAAAACTGTTTTTT | CASSQTGATNEKLFF
TRBJ2-7 | . | . | TRBV6-5 | TGTGCCAGCAGCCAGGTCCCTTACGAGCAGTACTTC | CASSQVPYEQYF
TRBJ2-5 | TRBD2 | . | TRBV5-1 | TGCGCCAGCAGCTTGGGGGCCGGGACTAGTAAAGAGACCCAGTACTTC | CASSLGAGTSKETQYF
TRBJ2-1 | . | . | TRBV7-3 | TGTGCCAGCAGCTTACAGCGGAACAATGAGCAGTTCTTC | CASSLQRNNEQFF
TRBJ1-2 | . | once | TRBV5-4 | TGTGCCAGCAGGGAGACCAACTATGGCTACACCTTC | CASRETNYGYTF
TRBJ2-2 | TRBD2 | . | TRBV7-6 | TGTGCCAGCAGCTCGGAGCTAGCGGGAGGATCCGGGGAGCTGTTTTTT | CASSSELAGGSGELFF
TRBJ1-2 | . | once | TRBV7-8 | TGTGCCAGCAGCCCCGCAAGCGGGGGGCATGGCTACACCTTC | CASSPASGGHGYTF
TRBJ1-2 | TRBD1 | once | TRBV10-3 | TGTGCCATCAGTGCCCAGGGGGATAACTATGGCTACACCTTC | CAISAQGDNYGYTF
TRBJ2-7 | . | . | TRBV28 | TGTGCCAGCAGTGCTGTCTGGCTAGCGTCCTACGAGCAGTACTTC | CASSAVWLASYEQYF
TRBJ1-4 | . | . | TRBV6-5 | TGTGCCACCCAAGAGGGGGAGGGTAGGAAACTGTTTTTT | CATQEGEGRKLFF
TRBJ2-2 | . | . | TRBV7-9 | TGTGCCAGCAGCTTTCCCAGGGGCCACACCGGGGAGCTGTTTTTT | CASSFPRGHTGELFF
TRBJ2-7 | TRBD1 | . | TRBV10-1 | TGCGCCAGCAGTGTAGGGGACAGGGGAACCCACGAGCAGTACTTC | CASSVGDRGTHEQYF
TRBJ1-3 | TRBD1 | once | TRBV6-5 | TGTGCCATGGATAGCCAGGGGGTTATTGGAAACACCATATATTTT | CAMDSQGVIGNTIYF
TRBJ2-3 | TRBD2 | . | TRBV5-1 | TGCGCCAGCAGCTTGCTAGCGGGGGGGCTGGCCGATACGCAGTATTTT | CASSLLAGGLADTQYF
TRBJ2-5 | TRBD2 | . | TRBV5-6 | TGTGCCAGCAGCTTCTTACAACTAGCGGGTGGGGGTCAGACCCAGTACTTC | CASSFLQLAGGGQTQYF
TRBJ2-1 | TRBD2 | once | TRBV20-1 | TGCAGTGCTAGTCATGGACTAGCGGGAGCGATGAGAATTAATGAGCAGTTCTTC | CSASHGLAGAMRINEQFF
TRBJ2-7 | . | . | TRBV15 | TGTGCCACCAGCAGAGACCCCGGTGGGCTCGACGAGCAGTACTTC | CATSRDPGGLDEQYF
TRBJ2-7 | TRBD1 | . | TRBV28 | TGTGCCAGCAGTTTAGGGGGACAGGGTGGTGGAGAGCAGTACTTC | CASSLGGQGGGEQYF
TRBJ1-6 | TRBD1 | . | TRBV5-4 | TGTGCCAGCAGCGCCTGGACAGGGGGCTTATTGTCTAATTCACCCCTCCACTTT | CASSAWTGGLLSNSPLHF
TRBJ2-1 | TRBD2 | . | TRBV5-1 | TGCGCCAGCAGCTTCAATCGACTAGCGGGAGGCAATGAGCAGTTCTTC | CASSFNRLAGGNEQFF
TRBJ1-3 | . | . | TRBV5-4 | TGTGCCAGCAGCTCCCTGGGAGGGGGAATTGCTGGAAACACCATATATTTT | CASSSLGGGIAGNTIYF
TRBJ1-3 | TRBD1 | . | TRBV3-1/TRBV3-2 | TGTGCCAGCAGCAAGAATCAGGGGGCCAGCTCTGGAAACACCATATATTTT | CASSKNQGASSGNTIYF
TRBJ1-1 | . | . | TRBV4-2 | TGTGCCAGCAGCCAACGGGAAAGTGAAGCTTTCTTT | CASSQRESEAFF
TRBJ1-1 | . | . | TRBV10-3 | TGTGCCCCCCTATGGGCTCAAATGAACACTGAAGCTTTCTTT | CAPLWAQMNTEAFF
TRBJ2-1 | TRBD2 | . | TRBV20-1 | TGCAGTGCTAGTGGTAGCGGGGGGGAGAAGGCCCATGAGCAGTTCTTC | CSASGSGGEKAHEQFF
TRBJ1-2 | TRBD1 | few | TRBV5-1 | TGCGCCAGCAGCTTCCGCCCGACAGGGGCGGCTTTGGGCTACACCTTC | CASSFRPTGAALGYTF
TRBJ2-1 | TRBD1 | . | TRBV5-1 | TGCGCCAGCAGCGAACAGCCGGCTGGGACAGTCAATGAGCAGTTCTTC | CASSEQPAGTVNEQFF
TRBJ2-3 | TRBD2 | . | TRBV9 | TGTGCCAGCAGCCCGACCGGGACTAGCGTTAGCACAGATACGCAGTATTTT | CASSPTGTSVSTDTQYF
TRBJ1-1 | . | . | TRBV5-4 | TGTGCCAGCAGCTTGGATTCGTACACTGAAGCTTTCTTT | CASSLDSYTEAFF
TRBJ2-7 | . | . | TRBV9 | TGTGCCAGCAGCGTGCTTCTATACGAGCAGTACTTC | CASSVLLYEQYF
TRBJ1-1 | TRBD1 | . | TRBV6-5 | TGTGCCAGCATTACCGGACAGGGAACTGAAGCTTTCTTT | CASITGQGTEAFF